This T cell receptor beta chain came from a study of blood T cells in healthy people across ages. This CDR3 comprises 18 residues. Germline CDR1 reads DFQATT; CDR2 reads SNEGSKA (reference sequence). The ends lost 3 bases at V and 0 bases at J; junction bases unmatched: 10. A sample-barcoded 5' primer and a J-beta primer mix were used in a second PCR of roughly 7 to 12 cycles. TCRdb reanalysed the 5' RACE reads using MiXCR and keeps one entry per CDR3 protein. Here the sample spans approximately 1.5 million distinct CDR3 sequences, roughly 32% being singletons. The sequenced sample was blood. The receptor comes from a woman between 25 and 40 years old in good health. The J gene is TRBJ2-1, the V gene TRBV20-1; 11 bases are shared with TRBD2. For the CDR3, the DNA is TGCAGTGCTAGGGCGGTAAGAACTAGCGGGGGCTCCTACAATGAGCAGTTCTTC. This codes for CSARAVRTSGGSYNEQFF.